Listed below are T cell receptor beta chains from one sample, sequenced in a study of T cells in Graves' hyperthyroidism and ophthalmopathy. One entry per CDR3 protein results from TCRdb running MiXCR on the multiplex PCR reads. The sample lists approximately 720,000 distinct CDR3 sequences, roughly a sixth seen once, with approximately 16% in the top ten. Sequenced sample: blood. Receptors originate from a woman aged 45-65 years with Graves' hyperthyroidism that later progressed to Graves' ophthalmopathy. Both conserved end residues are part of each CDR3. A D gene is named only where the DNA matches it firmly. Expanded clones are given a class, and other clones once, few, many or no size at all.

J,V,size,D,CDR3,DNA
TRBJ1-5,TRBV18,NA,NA,CASSPPNGQPQHF,TGTGCCAGCTCACCACCGAATGGGCAGCCCCAGCATTTT
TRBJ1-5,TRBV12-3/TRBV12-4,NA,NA,CASQNLRNSNQPQHF,TGTGCCAGCCAGAACCTAAGGAATAGCAATCAGCCCCAGCATTTT
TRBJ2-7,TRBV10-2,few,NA,CATKDHTSYEQYF,TGCGCCACCAAAGACCACACCTCCTACGAGCAGTACTTC
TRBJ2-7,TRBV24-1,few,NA,CATSIISAAGEYEQYF,TGTGCCACCAGTATCATATCTGCGGCGGGTGAATACGAGCAGTACTTC
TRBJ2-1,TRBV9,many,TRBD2,CASSDSGLAYNEQFF,TGTGCCAGCAGCGATAGCGGGCTCGCCTACAATGAGCAGTTCTTC
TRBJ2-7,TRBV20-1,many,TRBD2,CSAEGLAGFYEQYF,TGCAGTGCTGAGGGACTAGCGGGTTTCTACGAGCAGTACTTC
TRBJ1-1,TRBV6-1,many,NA,CASSEVGWGTEAFF,TGTGCCAGCAGTGAAGTAGGGTGGGGCACTGAAGCTTTCTTT
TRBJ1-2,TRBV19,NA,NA,CASIPGGPPYGYTF,TGTGCCAGTATCCCAGGTGGTCCTCCCTATGGCTACACCTTC
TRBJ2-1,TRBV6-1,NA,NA,CASRGLFPSNEQFF,TGTGCCAGCAGAGGACTATTCCCATCCAATGAGCAGTTCTTC
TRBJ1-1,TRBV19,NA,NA,CASSKNMNTEAFF,TGTGCCAGTAGTAAGAACATGAACACTGAAGCTTTCTTT
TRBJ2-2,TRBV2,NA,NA,CASSPLATVDTGELFF,TGTGCCAGCAGTCCCCTGGCGACGGTTGACACCGGGGAGCTGTTTTTT
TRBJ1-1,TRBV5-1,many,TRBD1,CASNLRTGDEAFF,TGCGCCAGCAACCTCCGGACAGGGGATGAAGCTTTCTTT
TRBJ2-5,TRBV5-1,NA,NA,CASSLLTGGAETQYF,TGCGCCAGCAGCCTCCTTACAGGAGGGGCAGAGACCCAGTACTTC
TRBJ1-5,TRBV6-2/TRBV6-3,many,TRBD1,CASSFRDRGFGNQPQHF,TGTGCCAGCTCCTTCCGGGACAGGGGTTTTGGCAATCAGCCCCAGCATTTT
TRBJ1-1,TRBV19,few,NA,CASSMWEDSTEAFF,TGTGCCAGTAGTATGTGGGAAGATTCCACTGAAGCTTTCTTT
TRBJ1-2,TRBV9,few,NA,CASSVGIFYTF,TGTGCCAGCAGCGTAGGAATCTTCTACACCTTC
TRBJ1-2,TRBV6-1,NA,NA,CASRRERNYGYTF,TGTGCCAGCAGACGGGAACGGAACTATGGCTACACCTTC
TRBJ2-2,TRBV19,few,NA,CASTDTPGSNTGELFF,TGTGCCAGTACCGATACGCCAGGGTCGAACACCGGGGAGCTGTTTTTT
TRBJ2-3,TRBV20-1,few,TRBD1,CSAGGGQGFSDTQYF,TGCAGTGCTGGGGGAGGACAGGGGTTTTCAGATACGCAGTATTTT
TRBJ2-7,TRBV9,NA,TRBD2,CASSSEGLADYVQYF,TGTGCCAGCAGCTCAGAGGGACTAGCGGACTACGTTCAGTACTTC
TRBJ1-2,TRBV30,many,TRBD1,CAWSVPGTGGAMGYTF,TGTGCCTGGAGTGTACCCGGGACAGGGGGCGCGATGGGCTACACCTTC
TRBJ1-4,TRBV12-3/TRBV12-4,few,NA,CASSLGRAEKLFF,TGTGCCAGCAGTTTAGGCAGGGCAGAAAAACTGTTTTTT
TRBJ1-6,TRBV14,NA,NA,CASSQDNRNYNSPLHF,TGTGCCAGCAGCCAAGATAACAGAAACTATAATTCACCCCTCCACTTT
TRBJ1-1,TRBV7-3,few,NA,CASSLDLNAEAFF,TGTGCCAGCAGCTTAGACCTGAACGCTGAAGCTTTCTTT
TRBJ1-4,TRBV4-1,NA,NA,CASSHPARGRTNEKLFF,TGCGCCAGCAGCCACCCCGCCCGTGGCAGGACTAATGAAAAACTGTTTTTT
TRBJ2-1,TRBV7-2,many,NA,CASSLMAGFDNEQFF,TGTGCCAGCAGCTTAATGGCAGGGTTTGACAATGAGCAGTTCTTC
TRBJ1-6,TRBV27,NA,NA,CASSSFRVYNSPLHF,TGTGCCAGCAGTTCGTTCCGGGTCTATAATTCACCCCTCCACTTT
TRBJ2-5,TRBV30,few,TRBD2,CAWTVKRSGGRETQYF,TGTGCCTGGACCGTCAAGAGATCGGGGGGGCGGGAGACCCAGTACTTC